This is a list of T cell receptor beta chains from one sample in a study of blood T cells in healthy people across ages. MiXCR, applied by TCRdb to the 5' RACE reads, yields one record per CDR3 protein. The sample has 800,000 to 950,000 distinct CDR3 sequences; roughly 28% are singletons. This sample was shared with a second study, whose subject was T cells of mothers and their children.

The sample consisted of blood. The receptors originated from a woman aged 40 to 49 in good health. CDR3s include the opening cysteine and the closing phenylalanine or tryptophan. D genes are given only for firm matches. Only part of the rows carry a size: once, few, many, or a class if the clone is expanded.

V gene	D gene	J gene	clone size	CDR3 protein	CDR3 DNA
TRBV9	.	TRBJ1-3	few	CASSVVPGSSGNTIYF	TGTGCCAGCAGCGTGGTCCCAGGGAGCTCTGGAAACACCATATATTTT
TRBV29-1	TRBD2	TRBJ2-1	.	CSVDWVGGGRNEQFF	TGCAGCGTTGACTGGGTGGGCGGGGGGAGGAATGAGCAGTTCTTC
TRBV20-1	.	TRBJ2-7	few	CSARDLAHEQYF	TGCAGTGCTAGAGATCTAGCACACGAGCAGTACTTC
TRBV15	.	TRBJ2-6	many	CATSRGQSGANVLTF	TGTGCCACCAGCAGAGGACAATCTGGGGCCAACGTCCTGACTTTC
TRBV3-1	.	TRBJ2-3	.	CASSLGGGMTDTQYF	TGTGCCAGCAGCCTCGGAGGGGGGATGACAGATACGCAGTATTTT
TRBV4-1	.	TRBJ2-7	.	CASSPTWDRRIGSYEQYF	TGCGCCAGCAGCCCAACTTGGGACCGCAGGATAGGATCCTACGAGCAGTACTTC
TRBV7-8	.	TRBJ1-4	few	CASSYGRLATNEKLFF	TGTGCCAGCAGCTATGGTCGGCTTGCAACTAATGAAAAACTGTTTTTT
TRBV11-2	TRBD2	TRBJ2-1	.	CASRAGTSGGSSNEQFF	TGTGCCAGCAGGGCCGGGACTAGCGGGGGATCGTCCAATGAGCAGTTCTTC
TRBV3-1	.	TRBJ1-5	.	CASSQASRNQPQHF	TGTGCCAGCAGCCAGGCCAGCAGAAATCAGCCCCAGCATTTT
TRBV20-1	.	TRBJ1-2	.	CSALRGGLGGYTF	TGCAGTGCTCTACGTGGGGGCCTGGGTGGCTACACCTTC
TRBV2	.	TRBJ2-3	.	CASSERRSADTQYF	TGTGCCAGCAGTGAGCGTCGGAGCGCAGATACGCAGTATTTT
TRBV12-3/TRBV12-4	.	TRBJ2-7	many	CASSLGDNYEQYF	TGTGCCAGCAGTTTAGGGGACAACTACGAGCAGTACTTC
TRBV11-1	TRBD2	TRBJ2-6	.	CASSLGTSGSGANVLTF	TGTGCCAGCAGCTTAGGCACTAGCGGATCTGGGGCCAACGTCCTGACTTTC
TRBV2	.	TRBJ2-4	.	CASSPRGASNIQYF	TGTGCCAGCAGCCCCAGGGGTGCCTCAAACATTCAGTACTTC
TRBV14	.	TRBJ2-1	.	CASSPWGTNEQFF	TGTGCCAGCAGCCCCTGGGGGACCAATGAGCAGTTCTTC
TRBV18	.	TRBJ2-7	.	CASSPALGFKYEQYF	TGTGCCAGCTCACCGGCGCTGGGTTTCAAGTACGAGCAGTACTTC